These T cell receptor beta chains were read from a single sample in a study of blood T cell repertoires in COVID-19. Generated by immunoSEQ multiplex PCR, the TCRdb table keeps only in-frame clones and is missing some. Of about 160,000 clones in the sample, just over 85% were seen once. The specimen sequenced was peripheral blood. The receptors stem from a man between 65 and 80 years old with acute or convalescent COVID-19. CDR3s include the opening cysteine and the closing phenylalanine or tryptophan. D genes are given only for firm matches. For some rows the clone size is stated as once, few or many, or as a class when expanded; others skip it.

CDR3	DNA	V	J	size	D
CASSLLETNEQFF	TGTGCCAGCAGCTTACTAGAGACCAATGAGCAGTTCTTC	TRBV11-3	TRBJ2-1	.	.
CASSMEANPGAYGYTF	TGTGCCAGTAGTATGGAGGCTAACCCAGGTGCATATGGCTACACCTTC	TRBV19	TRBJ1-2	once	.
CASEVGLNEKLFF	TGTGCCAGCGAGGTTGGCCTTAATGAAAAACTGTTTTTT	TRBV2	TRBJ1-4	few	.
CASSLGLARNEQFF	TGTGCCAGCAGCTTAGGCCTAGCGCGCAATGAGCAGTTCTTC	TRBV11-2	TRBJ2-1	.	.
CASSPATGAPLGANVLTF	TGTGCCAGCAGCCCCGCAACAGGGGCCCCCCTGGGGGCCAACGTCCTGACTTTC	TRBV9	TRBJ2-6	.	TRBD1
CSVSGAGPYNEQFF	TGCAGCGTGTCCGGCGCGGGTCCTTACAATGAGCAGTTCTTC	TRBV29-1	TRBJ2-1	.	.
CASSLNAGGTDTQYF	TGTGCCAGCAGCTTAAATGCAGGGGGCACAGATACGCAGTATTTT	TRBV7-9	TRBJ2-3	.	.
CASSAAGTGGAKQFF	TGTGCCAGCAGCGCCGCCGGGACAGGGGGCGCAAAGCAGTTCTTC	TRBV9	TRBJ2-1	.	TRBD1
CASSVDLQGAGEQYF	TGTGCCAGCAGCGTAGATCTGCAGGGAGCGGGGGAGCAGTACTTC	TRBV9	TRBJ2-7	.	TRBD2
CASSLGPSGTDTQYF	TGTGCCAGCAGTTTAGGGCCTAGCGGCACAGATACGCAGTATTTT	TRBV28	TRBJ2-3	.	.
CASSLIAGRNGELFF	TGTGCCAGCAGCTTGATCGCAGGGCGTAACGGGGAGCTGTTTTTT	TRBV5-4	TRBJ2-2	.	.
CASTGTSGTGGSSYNEQFF	TGTGCCAGCACCGGGACTAGCGGGACGGGGGGGAGCTCCTACAATGAGCAGTTCTTC	TRBV7-6	TRBJ2-1	once	TRBD2
CASSRERFQETQYF	TGTGCCAGCAGCCGAGAGCGGTTCCAAGAGACCCAGTACTTC	TRBV5-4	TRBJ2-5	.	.
CASSGPTGGAPGANVLTF	TGTGCCAGCAGTGGACCGACAGGGGGCGCGCCGGGGGCCAACGTCCTGACTTTC	TRBV6-1	TRBJ2-6	once	TRBD1
CATSRGPTGGSPLHF	TGTGCCACCAGCAGAGGGCCGACAGGGGGATCACCCCTCCACTTT	TRBV15	TRBJ1-6	.	TRBD1
CASGRTENTEAFF	TGTGCCAGCGGGCGGACAGAGAACACTGAAGCTTTCTTT	TRBV6-5	TRBJ1-1	.	.
CASSYRSGELFF	TGTGCCAGCAGCTACAGGTCCGGGGAGCTGTTTTTT	TRBV7-3	TRBJ2-2	.	.
CASSLGQGKTQYF	TGTGCCAGCAGCTTGGGGCAGGGAAAGACCCAGTACTTC	TRBV5-6	TRBJ2-5	.	.
CASSYLDRGNTGELFF	TGTGCCAGCAGTTACTTGGACAGGGGGAACACCGGGGAGCTGTTTTTT	TRBV6-5	TRBJ2-2	.	TRBD1
CASSEGVTYEQYF	TGTGCCAGCAGCGAAGGGGTAACCTACGAGCAGTACTTC	TRBV5-4	TRBJ2-7	.	.
CASSLGLAGGETQYF	TGTGCCAGCAGCTTAGGACTAGCGGGGGGGGAGACCCAGTACTTC	TRBV7-2	TRBJ2-5	once	TRBD2
CASSPDRPYGYTF	TGTGCCAGCAGTCCGGACAGGCCCTATGGCTACACCTTC	TRBV2	TRBJ1-2	.	TRBD1
CASSRDHTGTQYF	TGTGCCAGCAGCCGAGATCACACGGGGACGCAGTATTTT	TRBV11-2	TRBJ2-3	.	.
CASSSGGLLDLYGYTF	TGTGCCAGCAGCTCCGGTGGGCTTTTAGACCTCTATGGCTACACCTTC	TRBV7-2	TRBJ1-2	.	.
CASSPPIAGEQYF	TGTGCCAGCAGCCCCCCGATCGCCGGCGAGCAGTACTTC	TRBV7-2	TRBJ2-7	once	.
CATSDFGRAETQYF	TGTGCCACCAGTGATTTTGGCAGGGCGGAGACCCAGTACTTC	TRBV24-1	TRBJ2-5	.	.
CASSPPPGANQPQHF	TGTGCCAGCTCACCACCGCCAGGGGCCAATCAGCCCCAGCATTTT	TRBV18	TRBJ1-5	.	.
CASSNSGLSNQPQHF	TGTGCCAGTAGTAACTCAGGGCTTAGCAATCAGCCCCAGCATTTT	TRBV19	TRBJ1-5	.	.
CASSPSGLSTDTQYF	TGTGCCAGTAGTCCTAGCGGGCTTAGCACAGATACGCAGTATTTT	TRBV19	TRBJ2-3	.	TRBD2
CASSLGSGGYSYNEQFF	TGTGCCAGCAGCTTGGGTAGCGGAGGTTACTCCTACAATGAGCAGTTCTTC	TRBV5-4	TRBJ2-1	.	.
CASSHRAGQDSYEQYF	TGTGCCAGCAGCCATAGGGCAGGACAGGATTCCTACGAGCAGTACTTC	TRBV7-2	TRBJ2-7	.	TRBD1
CASSLGPEEVETQYF	TGTGCCAGCAGTTTGGGCCCGGAGGAGGTTGAGACCCAGTACTTC	TRBV28	TRBJ2-5	.	.